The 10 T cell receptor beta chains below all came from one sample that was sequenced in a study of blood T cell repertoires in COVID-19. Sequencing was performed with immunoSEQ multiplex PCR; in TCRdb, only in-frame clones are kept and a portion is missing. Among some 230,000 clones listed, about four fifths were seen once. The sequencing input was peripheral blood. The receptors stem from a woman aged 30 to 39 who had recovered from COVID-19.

CDR3 coding DNA: TGCGCCAGTCGGGAGGGCCTGACAGATACGCAGTATTTT. This codes for CASREGLTDTQYF. V is TRBV10-1 and J is TRBJ2-3; 8 bases agree with TRBD2. Germline assignment: CDR1 WNHNN and CDR2 SYGVQD (reference sequence). Unmatched junction bases numbered 5, after V lost 9 bases and J lost 3 bases. CDR3 length: 13 residues.

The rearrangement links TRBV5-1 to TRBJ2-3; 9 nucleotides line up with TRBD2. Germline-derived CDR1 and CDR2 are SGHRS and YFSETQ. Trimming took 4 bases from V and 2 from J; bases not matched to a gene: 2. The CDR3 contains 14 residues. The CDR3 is CASSGTSPTDTQYF. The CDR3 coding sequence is TGCGCCAGCAGCGGGACTAGCCCCACAGATACGCAGTATTTT. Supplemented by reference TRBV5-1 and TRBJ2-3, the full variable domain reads KAGVTQTPRYLIKTRGQQVTLSCSPISGHRSVSWYQQTPGQGLQFLFEYFSETQRNKGNFPGRFSGRQFSNSRSEMNVSTLELGDSALYLCASSGTSPTDTQYFGPGTRLTVL.

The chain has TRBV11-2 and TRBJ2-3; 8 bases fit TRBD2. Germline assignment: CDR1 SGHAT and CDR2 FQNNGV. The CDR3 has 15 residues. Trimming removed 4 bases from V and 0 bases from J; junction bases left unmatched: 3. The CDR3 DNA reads TGTGCCAGCAGCTCCGGGACTAGAAGCACAGATACGCAGTATTTT. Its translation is CASSSGTRSTDTQYF.

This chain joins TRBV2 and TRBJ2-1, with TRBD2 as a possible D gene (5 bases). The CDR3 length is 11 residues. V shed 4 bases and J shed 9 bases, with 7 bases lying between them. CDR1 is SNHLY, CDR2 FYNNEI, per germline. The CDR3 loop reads CASSASSEQFF. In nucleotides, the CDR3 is TGTGCCAGCAGTGCTAGCAGTGAGCAGTTCTTC. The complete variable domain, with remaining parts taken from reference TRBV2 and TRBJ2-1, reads EPEVTQTPSHQVTQMGQEVILRCVPISNHLYFYWYRQILGQKVEFLVSFYNNEISEKSEIFDDQFSVERPDGSNFTLKIRSTKLEDSAMYFCASSASSEQFFGPGTRLTVL.

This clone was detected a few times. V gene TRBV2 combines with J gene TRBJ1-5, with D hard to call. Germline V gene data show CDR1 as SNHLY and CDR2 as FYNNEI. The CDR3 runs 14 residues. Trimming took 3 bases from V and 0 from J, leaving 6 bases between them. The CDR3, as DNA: TGTGCCAGCAGTGACGTAGATAGCAATCAGCCCCAGCATTTT. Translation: CASSDVDSNQPQHF.

The chain's CDR3 is CATSDPRTGDNEKLFF. The CDR3 region has the DNA TGTGCCACCAGTGATCCCCGGACAGGGGATAATGAAAAACTGTTTTTT. The chain has TRBV24-1 and TRBJ1-4; 9 nucleotides line up with TRBD1. The CDR3 has 16 amino acids. V was clipped by 3 bases and J by 4 bases; unmatched bases: 5. From germline, CDR1 is KGHDR and CDR2 SFDVKD.

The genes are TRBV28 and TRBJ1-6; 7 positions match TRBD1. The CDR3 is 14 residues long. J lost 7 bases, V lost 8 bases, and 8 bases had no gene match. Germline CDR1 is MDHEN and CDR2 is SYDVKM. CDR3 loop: CASASGTENSPLHF. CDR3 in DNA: TGTGCCAGCGCCTCCGGGACAGAGAATTCACCCCTCCACTTT.

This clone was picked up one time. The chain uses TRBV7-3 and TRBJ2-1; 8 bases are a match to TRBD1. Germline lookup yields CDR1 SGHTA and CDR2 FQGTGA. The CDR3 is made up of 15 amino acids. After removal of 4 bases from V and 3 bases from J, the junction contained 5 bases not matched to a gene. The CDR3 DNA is TGTGCCAGCAGCTACACCGGGACAGGCTACAATGAGCAGTTCTTC. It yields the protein CASSYTGTGYNEQFF. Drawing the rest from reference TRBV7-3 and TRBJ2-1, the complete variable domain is GAGVSQTPSNKVTEKGKYVELRCDPISGHTALYWYRQSLGQGPEFLIYFQGTGAADDSGLPNDRFFAVRPEGSVSTLKIQRTERGDSAVYLCASSYTGTGYNEQFFGPGTRLTVL.

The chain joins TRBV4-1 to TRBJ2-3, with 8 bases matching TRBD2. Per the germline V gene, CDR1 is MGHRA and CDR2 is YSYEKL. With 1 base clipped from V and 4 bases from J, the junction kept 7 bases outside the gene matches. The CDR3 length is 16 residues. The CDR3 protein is CASSQGDGRAADTQYF. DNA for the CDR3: TGCGCCAGCAGCCAAGGGGACGGGAGGGCCGCAGATACGCAGTATTTT.

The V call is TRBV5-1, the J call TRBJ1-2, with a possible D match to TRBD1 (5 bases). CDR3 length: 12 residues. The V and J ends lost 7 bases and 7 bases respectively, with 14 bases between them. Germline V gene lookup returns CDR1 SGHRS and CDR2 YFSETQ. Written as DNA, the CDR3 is TGCGCCAGCGGGGACGGGGAGGCTGGCTACACCTTC. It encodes CASGDGEAGYTF.